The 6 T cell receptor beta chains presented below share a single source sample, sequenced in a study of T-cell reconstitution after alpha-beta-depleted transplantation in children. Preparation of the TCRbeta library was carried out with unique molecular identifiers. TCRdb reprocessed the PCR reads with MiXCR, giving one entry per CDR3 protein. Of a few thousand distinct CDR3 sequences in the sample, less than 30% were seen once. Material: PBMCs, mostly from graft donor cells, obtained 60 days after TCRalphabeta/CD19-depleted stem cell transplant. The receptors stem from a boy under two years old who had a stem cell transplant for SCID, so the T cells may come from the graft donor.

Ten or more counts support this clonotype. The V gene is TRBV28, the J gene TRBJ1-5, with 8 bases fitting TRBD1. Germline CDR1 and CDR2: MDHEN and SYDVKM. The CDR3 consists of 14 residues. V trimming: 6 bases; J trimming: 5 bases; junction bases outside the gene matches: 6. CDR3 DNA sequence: TGTGCCAGCAGCCCTGGACAGGGATATCAGCCCCAGCATTTT. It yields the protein CASSPGQGYQPQHF. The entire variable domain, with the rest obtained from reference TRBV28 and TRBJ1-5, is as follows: DVKVTQSSRYLVKRTGEKVFLECVQDMDHENMFWYRQDPGLGLRLIYFSYDVKMKEKGDIPEGYSVSREKKERFSLILESASTNQTSMYLCASSPGQGYQPQHFGDGTRLSIL.

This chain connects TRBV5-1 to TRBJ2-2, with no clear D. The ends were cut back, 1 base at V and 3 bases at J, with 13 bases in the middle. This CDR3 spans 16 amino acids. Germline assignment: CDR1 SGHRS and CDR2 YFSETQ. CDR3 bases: TGCGCCAGCAGCTTGTTGAAAGGGCGAGACACCGGGGAGCTGTTTTTT. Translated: CASSLLKGRDTGELFF.

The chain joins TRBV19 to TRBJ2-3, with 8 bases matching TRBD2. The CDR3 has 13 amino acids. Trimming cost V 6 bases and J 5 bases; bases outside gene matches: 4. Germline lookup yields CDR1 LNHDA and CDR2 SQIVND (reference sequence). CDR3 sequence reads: CASSGLAGDTQYF. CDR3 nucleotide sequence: TGTGCCAGTAGCGGCCTAGCGGGAGATACGCAGTATTTT.

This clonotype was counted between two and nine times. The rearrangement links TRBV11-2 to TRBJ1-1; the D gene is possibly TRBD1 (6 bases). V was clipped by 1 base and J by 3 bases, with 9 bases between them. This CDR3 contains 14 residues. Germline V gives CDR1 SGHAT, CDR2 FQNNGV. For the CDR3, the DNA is TGTGCCAGCAGCTTAGCAGGGGATCACACTGAAGCTTTCTTT. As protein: CASSLAGDHTEAFF.

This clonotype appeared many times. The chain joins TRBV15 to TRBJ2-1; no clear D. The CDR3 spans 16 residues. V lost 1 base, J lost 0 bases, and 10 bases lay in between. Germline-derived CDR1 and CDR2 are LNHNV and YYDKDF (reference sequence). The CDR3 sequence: CATSRGGPSSYNEQFF. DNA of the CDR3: TGTGCCACCAGCAGAGGGGGTCCTAGCTCCTACAATGAGCAGTTCTTC.

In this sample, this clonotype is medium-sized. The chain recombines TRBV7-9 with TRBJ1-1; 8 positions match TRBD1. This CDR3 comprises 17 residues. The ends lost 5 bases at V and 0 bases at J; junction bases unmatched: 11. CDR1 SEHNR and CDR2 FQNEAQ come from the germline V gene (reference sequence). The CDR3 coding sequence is TGTGCCAGCAGCGCCCGACAGGGGATGGTAATGAACACTGAAGCTTTCTTT. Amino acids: CASSARQGMVMNTEAFF. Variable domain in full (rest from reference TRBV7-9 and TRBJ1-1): DTGVSQNPRHKITKRGQNVTFRCDPISEHNRLYWYRQTLGQGPEFLTYFQNEAQLEKSRLLSDRFSAERPKGSFSTLEIQRTEQGDSAMYLCASSARQGMVMNTEAFFGQGTRLTVV.